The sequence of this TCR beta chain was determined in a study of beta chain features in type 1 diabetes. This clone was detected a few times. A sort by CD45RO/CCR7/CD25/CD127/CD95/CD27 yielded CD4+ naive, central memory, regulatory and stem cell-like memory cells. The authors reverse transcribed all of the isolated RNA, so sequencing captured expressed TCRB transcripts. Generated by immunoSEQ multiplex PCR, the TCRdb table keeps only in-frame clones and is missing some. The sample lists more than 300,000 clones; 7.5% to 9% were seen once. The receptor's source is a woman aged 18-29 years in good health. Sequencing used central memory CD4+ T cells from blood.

The CDR3 DNA reads as TGTGCCAGCAGCCCGACAGGGTTAGGATCCTATGGCTACACCTTC. The encoded protein is CASSPTGLGSYGYTF. J is TRBJ1-2 and V is TRBV6-5; 7 bases match TRBD1. The CDR3 contains 15 residues. The germline V gene encodes CDR1 MNHEY and CDR2 SVGAGI. J was trimmed by 4 bases and V by 6 bases; bases with no gene match: 11.